The TCR beta chain described here comes from a study of blood T cells in healthy people across ages. Overall study findings and caveats: CMV status of donors was not determined, possibly confounding expanded clonotype changes. Greater diversity and more naive CD4+ cells were seen in long-lived donors than in aged donors. Age showed a roughly linear inverse relationship with TCR beta diversity per million T cells.

This clonotype was observed a handful of times. Its antigen is not known. V lost 0 bases and J 3 bases, leaving 9 bases between the germline ends. The CDR3 extends over 16 amino acids. Per the germline V gene, CDR1 is MGHRA and CDR2 is YSYEKL. Healthy Caucasian individuals from Russia aged about 6 to 95 were enrolled as donors. Primed by a sample-barcoded 5' primer and a J-beta primer mix, a second PCR proceeded for roughly 7 to 12 cycles. Via MiXCR, TCRdb re-called the 5' RACE reads, giving one row per CDR3 protein. Of approximately 360,000 distinct CDR3 sequences listed, approximately 47% are singletons.

This chain uses TRBV4-1 with TRBJ2-6; D is unclear. What was sequenced was blood. This receptor was identified in a man aged 55 to 70 in good health. The CDR3 region has the DNA TGCGCCAGCAGCCAAGAAGGGTTAGGTGGGGCCAACGTCCTGACTTTC. This sequence encodes CASSQEGLGGANVLTF.